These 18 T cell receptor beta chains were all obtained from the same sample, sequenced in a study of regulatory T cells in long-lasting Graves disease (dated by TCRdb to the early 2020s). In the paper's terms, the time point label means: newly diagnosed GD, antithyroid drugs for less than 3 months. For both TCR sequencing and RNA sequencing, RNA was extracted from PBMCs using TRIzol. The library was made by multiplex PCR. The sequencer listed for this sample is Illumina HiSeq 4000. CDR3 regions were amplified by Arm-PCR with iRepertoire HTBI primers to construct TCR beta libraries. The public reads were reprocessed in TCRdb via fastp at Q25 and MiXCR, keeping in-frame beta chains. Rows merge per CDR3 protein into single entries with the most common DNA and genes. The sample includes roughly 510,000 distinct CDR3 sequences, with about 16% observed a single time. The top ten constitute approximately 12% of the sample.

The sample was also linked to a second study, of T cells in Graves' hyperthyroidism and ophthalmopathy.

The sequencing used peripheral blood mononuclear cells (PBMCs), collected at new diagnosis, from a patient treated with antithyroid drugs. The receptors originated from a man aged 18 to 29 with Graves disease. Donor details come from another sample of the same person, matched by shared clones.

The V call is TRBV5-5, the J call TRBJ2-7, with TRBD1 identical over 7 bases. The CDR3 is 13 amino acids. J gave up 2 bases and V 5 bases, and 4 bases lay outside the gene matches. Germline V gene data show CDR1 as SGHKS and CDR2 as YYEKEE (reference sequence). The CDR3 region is CASRGDRPYEQYF. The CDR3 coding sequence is TGTGCCAGCAGAGGGGACAGACCCTACGAGCAGTACTTC.

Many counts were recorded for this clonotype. CDR3 bases: TGTGCCAGCAGTGCGACCTCGGGACTATACTACGAGCAGTACTTC. This gives the protein CASSATSGLYYEQYF. The V call is TRBV27, the J call TRBJ2-7; TRBD2 matches at 7 bases. The CDR3 contains 15 residues. Germline V CDR1 and CDR2: MNHEY, SMNVEV (reference sequence). V gave up 5 bases and J gave up 3 bases; unmatched junction bases: 10.

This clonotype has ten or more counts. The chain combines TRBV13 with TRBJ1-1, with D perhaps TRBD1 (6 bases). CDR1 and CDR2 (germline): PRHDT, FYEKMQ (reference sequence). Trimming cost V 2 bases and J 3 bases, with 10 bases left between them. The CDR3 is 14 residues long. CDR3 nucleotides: TGTGCCAGCAGCTTAAGGGGGGGAGACACTGAAGCTTTCTTT. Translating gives CASSLRGGDTEAFF.

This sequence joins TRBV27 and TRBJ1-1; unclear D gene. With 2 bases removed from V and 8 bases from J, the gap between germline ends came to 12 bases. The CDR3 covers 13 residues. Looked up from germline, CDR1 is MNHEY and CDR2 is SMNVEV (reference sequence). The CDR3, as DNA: TGTGCCAGCAGTTTACAGGACGGACGCGAAGCTTTCTTT. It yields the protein CASSLQDGREAFF.

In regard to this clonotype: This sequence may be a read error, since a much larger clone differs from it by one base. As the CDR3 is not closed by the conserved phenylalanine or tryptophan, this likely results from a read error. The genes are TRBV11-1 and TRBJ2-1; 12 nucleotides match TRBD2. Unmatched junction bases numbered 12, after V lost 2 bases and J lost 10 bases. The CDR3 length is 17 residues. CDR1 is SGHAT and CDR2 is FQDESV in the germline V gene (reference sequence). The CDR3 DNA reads TGTGCCAGCAGCTTAAGACACGCTAGCGGGAGGGCCGGGGAGCAGTTCTGC. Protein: CASSLRHASGRAGEQFC.

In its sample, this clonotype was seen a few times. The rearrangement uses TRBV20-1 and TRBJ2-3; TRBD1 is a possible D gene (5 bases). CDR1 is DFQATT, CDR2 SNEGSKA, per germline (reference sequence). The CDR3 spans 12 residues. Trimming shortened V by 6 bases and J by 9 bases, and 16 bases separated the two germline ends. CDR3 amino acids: CSARQTSYTQYF. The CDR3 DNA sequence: TGCAGTGCCAGACAGACATCATACACGCAGTATTTT.

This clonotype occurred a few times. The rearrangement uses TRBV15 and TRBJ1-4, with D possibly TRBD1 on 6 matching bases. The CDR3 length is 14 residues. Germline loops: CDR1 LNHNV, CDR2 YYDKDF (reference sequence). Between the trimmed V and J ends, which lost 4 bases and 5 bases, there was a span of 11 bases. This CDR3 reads CATSTRGGNEKLFF. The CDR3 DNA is TGTGCCACCAGCACCAGAGGGGGAAATGAAAAACTGTTTTTT.

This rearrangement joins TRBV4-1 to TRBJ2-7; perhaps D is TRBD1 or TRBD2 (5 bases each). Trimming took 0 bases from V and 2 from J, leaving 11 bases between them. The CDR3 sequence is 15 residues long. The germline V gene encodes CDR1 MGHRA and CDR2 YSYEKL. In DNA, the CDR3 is TGCGCCAGCAGCCAAGACTTCGGGGCCCCCTACGAGCAGTACTTC. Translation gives CASSQDFGAPYEQYF.

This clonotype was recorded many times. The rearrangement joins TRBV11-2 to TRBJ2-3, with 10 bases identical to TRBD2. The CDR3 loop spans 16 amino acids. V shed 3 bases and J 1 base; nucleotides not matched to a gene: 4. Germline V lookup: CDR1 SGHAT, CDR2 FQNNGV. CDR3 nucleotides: TGTGCCAGCAGCTTTCGGACTAGCGGCCGCACAGATACGCAGTATTTT. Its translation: CASSFRTSGRTDTQYF.

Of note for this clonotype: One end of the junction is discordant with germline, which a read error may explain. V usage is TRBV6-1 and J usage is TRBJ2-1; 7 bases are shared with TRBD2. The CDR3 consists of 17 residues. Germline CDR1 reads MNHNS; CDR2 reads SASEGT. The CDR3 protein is CATIGRGLESSYNEQLF. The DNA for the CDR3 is TGTGCCACCATAGGGAGGGGTTTGGAGAGCTCCTACAATGAGCAGCTCTTC.

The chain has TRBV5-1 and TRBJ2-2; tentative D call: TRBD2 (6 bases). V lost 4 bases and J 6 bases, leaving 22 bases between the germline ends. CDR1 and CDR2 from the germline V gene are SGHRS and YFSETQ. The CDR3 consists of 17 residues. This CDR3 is CASSLGGSAIPPGELFF. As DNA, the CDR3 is TGCGCCAGCAGCCTGGGAGGTAGCGCAATCCCCCCCGGGGAGCTGTTTTTT. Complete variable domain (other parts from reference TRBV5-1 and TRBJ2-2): KAGVTQTPRYLIKTRGQQVTLSCSPISGHRSVSWYQQTPGQGLQFLFEYFSETQRNKGNFPGRFSGRQFSNSRSEMNVSTLELGDSALYLCASSLGGSAIPPGELFFGEGSRLTVL.

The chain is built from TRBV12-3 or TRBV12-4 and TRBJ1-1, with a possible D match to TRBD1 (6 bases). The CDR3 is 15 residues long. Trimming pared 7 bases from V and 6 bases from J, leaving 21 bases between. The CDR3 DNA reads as TGTGCCAGCATATGGAGTCCAGGGACAAACGCTGAAGCTTTCTTT. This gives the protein CASIWSPGTNAEAFF.

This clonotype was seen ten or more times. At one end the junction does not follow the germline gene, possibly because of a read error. The CDR3 spells CSARGQALNYGYTF. CDR3 nucleotides: TGCAGTGCTAGGGGACAGGCCCTTAACTATGGCTATACCTTC. J is TRBJ1-2 and V is TRBV20-1; TRBD1 matches 8 bases. Germline assignment: CDR1 DFQATT and CDR2 SNEGSKA (reference sequence). This CDR3 contains 14 residues.

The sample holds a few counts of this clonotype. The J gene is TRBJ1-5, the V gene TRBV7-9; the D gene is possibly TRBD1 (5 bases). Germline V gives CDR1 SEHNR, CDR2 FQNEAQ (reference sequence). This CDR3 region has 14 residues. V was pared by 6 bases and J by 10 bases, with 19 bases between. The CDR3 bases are TGTGCCAGCAGTCTCGGACAAGGACCGAGCCCCCAGCATTTT. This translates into CASSLGQGPSPQHF.

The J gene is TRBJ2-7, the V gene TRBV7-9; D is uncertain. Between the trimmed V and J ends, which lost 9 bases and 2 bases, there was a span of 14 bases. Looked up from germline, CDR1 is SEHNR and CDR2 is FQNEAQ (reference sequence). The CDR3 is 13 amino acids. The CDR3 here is CASEKAEAYEQYF. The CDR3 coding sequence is TGTGCCAGTGAGAAGGCAGAGGCCTACGAGCAGTACTTC. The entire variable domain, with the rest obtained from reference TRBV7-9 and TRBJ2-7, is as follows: DTGVSQNPRHKITKRGQNVTFRCDPISEHNRLYWYRQTLGQGPEFLTYFQNEAQLEKSRLLSDRFSAERPKGSFSTLEIQRTEQGDSAMYLCASEKAEAYEQYFGPGTRLTVT.

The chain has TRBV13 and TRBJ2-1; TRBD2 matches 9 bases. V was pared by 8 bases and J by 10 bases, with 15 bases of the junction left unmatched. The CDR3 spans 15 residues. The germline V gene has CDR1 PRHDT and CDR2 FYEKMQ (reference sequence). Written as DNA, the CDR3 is TGTGCCAGCTCCCCCGGGACTAGCCTTACTTTGGAGCAGTTCTTC. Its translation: CASSPGTSLTLEQFF.

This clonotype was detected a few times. CDR3 nucleotides: TGCGCCAGCACCCCGGGACCGACCTCCTACGAGCAGTACTTC. This sequence encodes CASTPGPTSYEQYF. This sequence joins TRBV5-1 and TRBJ2-7, with D possibly called TRBD1 or TRBD2 (5 bases each). Per germline, CDR1 SGHRS and CDR2 YFSETQ. With 6 bases removed from V and 0 bases from J, the gap between germline ends came to 13 bases. The CDR3 is made up of 14 amino acids.

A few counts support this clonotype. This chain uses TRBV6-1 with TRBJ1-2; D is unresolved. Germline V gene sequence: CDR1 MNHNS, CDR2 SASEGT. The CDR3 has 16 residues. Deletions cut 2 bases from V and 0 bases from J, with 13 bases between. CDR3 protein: CASSEFTASTNYGYTF. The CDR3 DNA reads TGTGCCAGCAGTGAATTTACAGCTAGTACTAACTATGGCTACACCTTC.